This TCR beta chain was observed in a study of blood T cell repertoires in COVID-19. About the study: Samples of COVID-19 (acute and convalescent) were obtained from the United States, Italy and Spain.

This table comes from immunoSEQ multiplex PCR, and its TCRdb copy is limited to in-frame clones, with some not included. The sample holds some 180,000 clones; 80% are singletons and the top ten take 5.5% to 8.5%. The ends were cut back, 1 base at V and 7 bases at J, with 8 bases in the middle. The CDR3 contains 13 residues. Germline V gives CDR1 SEHNR, CDR2 FQNEAQ (reference sequence). This sequence was found in a man aged 60-69 years with acute or convalescent COVID-19. The specimen was peripheral blood. The V gene is TRBV7-9, the J gene TRBJ2-1; D remains unclear. As DNA, the CDR3 is TGTGCCAGCAGCTTAGGCACGACAAATGAGCAGTTCTTC. As protein: CASSLGTTNEQFF.